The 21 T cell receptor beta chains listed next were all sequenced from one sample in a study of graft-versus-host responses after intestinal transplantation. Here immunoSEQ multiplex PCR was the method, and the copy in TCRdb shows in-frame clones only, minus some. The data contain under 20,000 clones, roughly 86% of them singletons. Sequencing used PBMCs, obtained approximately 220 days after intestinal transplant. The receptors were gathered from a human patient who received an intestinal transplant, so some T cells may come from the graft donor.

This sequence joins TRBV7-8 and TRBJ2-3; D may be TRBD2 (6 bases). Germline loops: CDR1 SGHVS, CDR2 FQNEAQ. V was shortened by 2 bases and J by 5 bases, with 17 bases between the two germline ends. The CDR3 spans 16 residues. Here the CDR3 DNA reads TGTGCCAGCAGCTTAAGTTGGGACTCCCGGGTAGATACGCAGTATTTT. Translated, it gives CASSLSWDSRVDTQYF.

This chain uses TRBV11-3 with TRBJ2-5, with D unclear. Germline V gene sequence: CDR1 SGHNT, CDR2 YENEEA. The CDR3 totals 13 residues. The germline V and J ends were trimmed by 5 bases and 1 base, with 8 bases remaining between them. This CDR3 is CASSPGFQETQYF. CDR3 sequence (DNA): TGTGCCAGCAGCCCAGGCTTCCAAGAGACCCAGTACTTC.

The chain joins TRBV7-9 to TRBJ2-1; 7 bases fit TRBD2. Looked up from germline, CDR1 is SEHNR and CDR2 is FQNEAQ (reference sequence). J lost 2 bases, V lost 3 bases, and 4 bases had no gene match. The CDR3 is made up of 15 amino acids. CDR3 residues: CASSLGGRAYNEQFF. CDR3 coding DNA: TGTGCCAGCAGCTTGGGGGGGAGAGCCTACAATGAGCAGTTCTTC.

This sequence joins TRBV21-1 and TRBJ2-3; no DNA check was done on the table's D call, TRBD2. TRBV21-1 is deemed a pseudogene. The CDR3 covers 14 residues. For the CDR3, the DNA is TGTGCCAGCCCCCTGCGGGGGGCCACAGATACGCAGTATTTT. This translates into CASPLRGATDTQYF.

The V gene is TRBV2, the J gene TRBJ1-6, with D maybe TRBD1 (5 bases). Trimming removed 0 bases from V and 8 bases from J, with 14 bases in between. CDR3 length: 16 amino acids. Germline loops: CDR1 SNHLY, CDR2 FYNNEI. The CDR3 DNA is TGTGCCAGCAGTGAAGCAGGGGTCGCGTTACATTCACCCCTCCACTTT. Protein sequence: CASSEAGVALHSPLHF.

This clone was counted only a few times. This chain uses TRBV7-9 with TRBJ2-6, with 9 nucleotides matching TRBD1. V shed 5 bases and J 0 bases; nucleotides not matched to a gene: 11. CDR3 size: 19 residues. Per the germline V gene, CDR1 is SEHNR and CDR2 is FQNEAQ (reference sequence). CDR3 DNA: TGTGCCAGCAGCGGACCACAGGGGGCGCCCCGCTCTGGGGCCAACGTCCTGACTTTC. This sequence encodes CASSGPQGAPRSGANVLTF. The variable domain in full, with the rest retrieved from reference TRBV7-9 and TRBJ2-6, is DTGVSQNPRHKITKRGQNVTFRCDPISEHNRLYWYRQTLGQGPEFLTYFQNEAQLEKSRLLSDRFSAERPKGSFSTLEIQRTEQGDSAMYLCASSGPQGAPRSGANVLTFGAGSRLTVL.

The CDR3 DNA reads as TGTGCCAGCAGTGGAGCTAGCGGGGGGCAGGATGAGCAGTTCTTC. This codes for CASSGASGGQDEQFF. The chain links TRBV6-1 to TRBJ2-1; TRBD2 matches 11 bases. This CDR3 is 15 amino acids long. Germline trimming cut 4 bases from V and 8 bases from J; bases unmatched to any gene: 7. In germline, CDR1 is MNHNS, CDR2 SASEGT.

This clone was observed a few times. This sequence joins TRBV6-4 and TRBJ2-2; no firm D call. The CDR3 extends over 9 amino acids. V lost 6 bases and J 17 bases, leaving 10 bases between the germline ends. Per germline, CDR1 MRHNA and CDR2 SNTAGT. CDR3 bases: TGTGCCAGCAGCGCGAGCATTTTTTTT. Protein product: CASSASIFF.

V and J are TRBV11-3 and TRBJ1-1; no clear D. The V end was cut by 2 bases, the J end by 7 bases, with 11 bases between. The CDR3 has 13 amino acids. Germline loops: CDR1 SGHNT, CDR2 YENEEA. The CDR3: CASSLNVGSEAFF. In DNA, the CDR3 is TGTGCCAGCAGCTTAAACGTCGGCAGTGAAGCTTTCTTT.

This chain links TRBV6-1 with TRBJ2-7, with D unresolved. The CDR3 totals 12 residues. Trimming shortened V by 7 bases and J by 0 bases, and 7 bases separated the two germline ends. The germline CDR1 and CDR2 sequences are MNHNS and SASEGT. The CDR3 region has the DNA TGTGCCAGCACCTTACCCTCCTACGAGCAGTACTTC. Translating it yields CASTLPSYEQYF.

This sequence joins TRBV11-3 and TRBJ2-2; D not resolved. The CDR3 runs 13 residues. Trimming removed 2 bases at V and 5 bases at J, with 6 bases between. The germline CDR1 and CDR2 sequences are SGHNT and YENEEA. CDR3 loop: CASSLWGTGELFF. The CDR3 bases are TGTGCCAGCAGCTTATGGGGAACCGGGGAGCTGTTTTTT.

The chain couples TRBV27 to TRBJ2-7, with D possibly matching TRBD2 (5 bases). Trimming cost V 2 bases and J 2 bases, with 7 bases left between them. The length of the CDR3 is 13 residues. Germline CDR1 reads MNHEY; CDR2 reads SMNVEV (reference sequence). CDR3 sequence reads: CASSLTRAYEQYF. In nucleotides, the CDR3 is TGTGCCAGCAGTTTAACGAGGGCCTACGAGCAGTACTTC.

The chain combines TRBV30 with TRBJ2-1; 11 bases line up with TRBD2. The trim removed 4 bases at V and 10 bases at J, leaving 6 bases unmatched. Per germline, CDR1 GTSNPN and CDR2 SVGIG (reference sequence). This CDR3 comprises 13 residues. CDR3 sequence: CAWTSGGTREQFF. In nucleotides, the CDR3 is TGTGCCTGGACTAGCGGGGGGACCAGGGAGCAGTTCTTC.

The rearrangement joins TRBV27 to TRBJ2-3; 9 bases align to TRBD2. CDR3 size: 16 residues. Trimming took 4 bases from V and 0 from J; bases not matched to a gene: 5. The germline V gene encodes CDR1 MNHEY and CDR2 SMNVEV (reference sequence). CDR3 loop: CASSWRGGKSTDTQYF. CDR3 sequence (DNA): TGTGCCAGCAGTTGGCGGGGGGGAAAAAGCACAGATACGCAGTATTTT.

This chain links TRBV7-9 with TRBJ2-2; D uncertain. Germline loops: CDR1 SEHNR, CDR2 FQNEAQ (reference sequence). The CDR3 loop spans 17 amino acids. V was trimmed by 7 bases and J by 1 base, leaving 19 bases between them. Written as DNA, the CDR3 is TGTGCCAGCAACCCCAAGGCGAGGCAAAGGAACACCGGGGAGCTGTTTTTT. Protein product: CASNPKARQRNTGELFF. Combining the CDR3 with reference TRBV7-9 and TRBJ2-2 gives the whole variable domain DTGVSQNPRHKITKRGQNVTFRCDPISEHNRLYWYRQTLGQGPEFLTYFQNEAQLEKSRLLSDRFSAERPKGSFSTLEIQRTEQGDSAMYLCASNPKARQRNTGELFFGEGSRLTVL.

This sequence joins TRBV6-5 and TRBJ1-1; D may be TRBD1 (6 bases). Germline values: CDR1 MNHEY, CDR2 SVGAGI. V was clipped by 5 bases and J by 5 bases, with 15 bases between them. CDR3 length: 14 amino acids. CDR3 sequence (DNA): TGTGCCAGCAGTGCCCTAAGGGGGGGAACTGAAGCTTTCTTT. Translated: CASSALRGGTEAFF.

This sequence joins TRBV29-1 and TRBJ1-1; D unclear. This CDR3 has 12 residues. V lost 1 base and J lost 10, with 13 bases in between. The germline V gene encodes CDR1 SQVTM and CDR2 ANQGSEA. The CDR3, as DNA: TGCAGCGTTGAAGTGCGGGGTATGAGAGCTTTCTTT. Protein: CSVEVRGMRAFF.

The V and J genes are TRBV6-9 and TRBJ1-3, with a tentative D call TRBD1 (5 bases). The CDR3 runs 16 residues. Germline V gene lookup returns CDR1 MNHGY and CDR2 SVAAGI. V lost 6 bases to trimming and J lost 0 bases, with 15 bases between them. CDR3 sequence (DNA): TGTGCCAGCAGGGATCCGGGACGGCCCTCTGGAAACACCATATATTTT. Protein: CASRDPGRPSGNTIYF.

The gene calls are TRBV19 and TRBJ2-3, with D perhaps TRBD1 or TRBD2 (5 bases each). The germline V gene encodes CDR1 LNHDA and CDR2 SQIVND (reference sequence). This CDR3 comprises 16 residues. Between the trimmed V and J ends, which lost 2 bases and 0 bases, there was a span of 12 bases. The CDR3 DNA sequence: TGTGCCAGTAGTATAAATCCGGGGCTGAGCACAGATACGCAGTATTTT. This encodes CASSINPGLSTDTQYF.

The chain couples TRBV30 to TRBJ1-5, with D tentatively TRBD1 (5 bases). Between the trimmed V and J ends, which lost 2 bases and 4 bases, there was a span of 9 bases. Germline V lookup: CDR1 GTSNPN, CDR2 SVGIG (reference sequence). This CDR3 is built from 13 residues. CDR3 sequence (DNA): TGTGCCTGGAGTCAGAAGGGGAATCAGCCCCAGCATTTT. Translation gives CAWSQKGNQPQHF.

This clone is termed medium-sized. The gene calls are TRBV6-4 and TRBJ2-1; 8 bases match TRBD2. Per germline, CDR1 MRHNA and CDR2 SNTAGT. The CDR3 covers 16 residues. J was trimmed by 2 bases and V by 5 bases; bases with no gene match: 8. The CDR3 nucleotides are TGTGCCAGCAGTATTAGGGCTAGCGGGCCCTACAATGAGCAGTTCTTC. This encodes CASSIRASGPYNEQFF.